This record concerns one TCR beta chain sequence. The antigen is undetermined. The record originates from a study of cytomegalovirus exposure and HLA in healthy donors. Across the study: Earlier work reported 117 million unique TCR beta sequences from some 170 million T cells. Study observations and caveats: Over 15,000 TCR beta sequences were associated with HLA alleles at 0.05 false discovery rate in a later analysis.

Primers for the PCR totalled 60 Vbeta and 13 Jbeta. TCRdb's table, derived via immunoSEQ multiplex PCR, lists solely in-frame clones and lacks some. This sample has tens of thousands of clones, with around 67% found just once. Unmatched junction bases numbered 4, after V lost 6 bases and J lost 4 bases. CDR1 and CDR2 (germline): MNHEY, SVGAGI. CDR3 length: 14 residues. Among the donors, all were healthy bone marrow donors. The sequence was obtained from a human donor in good health. Sequenced: PBMCs. The chain carries TRBV6-5 and TRBJ2-2; 8 bases fit TRBD1. This chain's CDR3 is CASRRTGSTGELFF. CDR3 DNA: TGTGCCAGCAGGCGGACAGGGAGCACCGGGGAGCTGTTTTTT.